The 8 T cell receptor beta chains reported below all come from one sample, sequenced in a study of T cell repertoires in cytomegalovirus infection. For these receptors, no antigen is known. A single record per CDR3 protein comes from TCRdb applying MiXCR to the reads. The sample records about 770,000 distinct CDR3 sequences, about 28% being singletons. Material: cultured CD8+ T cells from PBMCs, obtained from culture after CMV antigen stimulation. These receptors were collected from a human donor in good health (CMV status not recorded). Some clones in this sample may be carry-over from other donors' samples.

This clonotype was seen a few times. CDR3 sequence: CASSLAPTRDRNYGYTF. The DNA for the CDR3 is TGTGCCAGCAGCTTAGCCCCGACCAGGGACAGAAACTATGGCTACACCTTC. J is TRBJ1-2 and V is TRBV7-9; 7 positions match TRBD1. Trimming took 0 bases from V and 2 from J; bases not matched to a gene: 9. The CDR3 extends over 17 amino acids. The germline gives CDR1 SEHNR, CDR2 FQNEAQ (reference sequence).

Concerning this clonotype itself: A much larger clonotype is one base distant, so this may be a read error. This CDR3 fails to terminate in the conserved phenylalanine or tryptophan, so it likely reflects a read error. The CDR3: CASSLVGGDEQFY. CDR3 nucleotide sequence: TGTGCCAGCAGCTTAGTCGGGGGGGATGAGCAGTTCTAC. The chain couples TRBV7-2 to TRBJ2-1; TRBD2 agrees at 8 bases. V was pared by 1 base and J by 8 bases, with 1 base of the junction left unmatched. The CDR3 is 13 residues long. Germline V gene sequence: CDR1 SGHTA, CDR2 FQGNSA.

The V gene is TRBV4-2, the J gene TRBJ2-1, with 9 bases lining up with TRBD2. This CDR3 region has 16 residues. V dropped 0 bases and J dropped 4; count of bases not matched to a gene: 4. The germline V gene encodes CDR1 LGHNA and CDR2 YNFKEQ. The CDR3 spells CASSQDLLAGYNEQFF. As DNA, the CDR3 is TGTGCCAGCAGCCAAGATCTGCTAGCGGGATACAATGAGCAGTTCTTC.

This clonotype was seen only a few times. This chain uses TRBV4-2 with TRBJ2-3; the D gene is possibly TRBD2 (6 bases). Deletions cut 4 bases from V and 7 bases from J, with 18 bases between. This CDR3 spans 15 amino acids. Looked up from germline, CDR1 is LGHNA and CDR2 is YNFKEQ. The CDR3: CASSPRDSFENTQYF. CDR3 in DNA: TGTGCCAGCAGCCCCCGGGACTCTTTCGAAAATACGCAGTATTTT.

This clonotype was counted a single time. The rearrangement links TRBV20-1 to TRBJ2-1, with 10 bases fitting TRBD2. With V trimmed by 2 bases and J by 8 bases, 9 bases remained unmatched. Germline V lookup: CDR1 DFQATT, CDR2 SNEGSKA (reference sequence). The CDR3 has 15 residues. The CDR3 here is CSARYQLAGRDEQFF. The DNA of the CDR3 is TGCAGTGCTAGATATCAACTAGCGGGGAGGGATGAGCAGTTCTTC.

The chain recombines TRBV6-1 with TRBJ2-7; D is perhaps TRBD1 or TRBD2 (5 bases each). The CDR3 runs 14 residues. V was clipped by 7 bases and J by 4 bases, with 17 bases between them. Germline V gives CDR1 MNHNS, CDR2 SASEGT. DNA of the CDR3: TGTGCCAGCACTCTGGGACGGTTCGGGTACGAGCAGTACGTC. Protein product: CASTLGRFGYEQYV.

The CDR3 DNA reads as TGTGCCAGCAGTTTCGTTCCCACAGATACGCAGTATTTT. It yields the protein CASSFVPTDTQYF. The chain carries TRBV6-4 and TRBJ2-3; D gene unclear. The CDR3 totals 13 residues. Deletions cut 5 bases from V and 2 bases from J, with 8 bases between. Germline CDR1 is MRHNA and CDR2 is SNTAGT.

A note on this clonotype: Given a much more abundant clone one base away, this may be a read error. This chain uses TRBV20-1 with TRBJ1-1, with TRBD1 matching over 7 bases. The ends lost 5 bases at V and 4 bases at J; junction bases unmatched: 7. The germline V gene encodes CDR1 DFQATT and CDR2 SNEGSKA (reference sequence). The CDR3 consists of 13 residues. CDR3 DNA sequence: TGCAGTGCTTGTCAGGGGGGAAGCACTGAAGCTTTCTTT. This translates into CSACQGGSTEAFF.